The source of this T cell receptor beta chain is a study of blood T cell repertoires in COVID-19 (dated by TCRdb to 2019 to 2021). As for the study more broadly: Samples covering the acute and convalescent phases of COVID-19 were provided by collaborators in the United States, Italy and Spain. The prospective study material was composed of cDNA or gDNA derived from T cells, B-cell-depleted T cells, or PBMCs. Deeply sampled blood TCRbeta repertoires from subjects exposed to, actively infected with, or recovered from COVID-19 were included in the dataset. The repertoires were released in a freely available public database meant as a resource for research on the immune response to SARS-CoV-2. Samples were obtained from the ongoing ImmuneRACE study (first 160 participants) and from about 1,300 subjects provided by 6 global collaborators. A de-identified subject ID, COVID-19 status, age in years and sex were almost always included in the sample metadata. Where available, HLA class I and class II types were taken from metadata supplied by the sample provider and were not determined by assay-based typing. The investigation overall reported the following: How much clinical and demographic metadata was included differed by source and by participant, and the metadata was provided uncurated.

Compared with germline, V lacks 4 bases and J lacks 0 bases; bases without a gene match: 7. The germline V gene supplies CDR1 SGHDT and CDR2 YYEEEE. Spanning cysteine to phenylalanine, the CDR3 consists of 17 amino acids. Only CDR3 DNA is held: 51 bases, read in frame from base 1. TCRbeta CDR3 regions were amplified from genomic DNA using the immunoSEQ Assay, a bias-controlled multiplex PCR. The published analysis was carried out like this. The number of nucleated cells in each sample was estimated from the amplification of reference gene primers within the assay. Sequence reads were collapsed and filtered to measure the absolute abundance of every unique TCRbeta CDR3 rearrangement. For each sample, productive Simpson clonality was calculated by taking the square root of Simpson's diversity index across productive rearrangements. The immuneACCESS repertoire file appears here via TCRdb, limited to in-frame rearrangements. These files lack a portion of the clones; in checked studies, under half of the deficit traces to unresolved V genes, and the cause of the others is not known. V and J calls and clone size come straight from that table; D and trimming were deduced from the DNA. In all, the sample holds about 120,000 clones, and approximately 85% of those were seen once. 9% to 13% of the sample is taken by the ten largest.

Regarding this clone: The target of this receptor is not known. No base quality values were provided; no much bigger clone lies one nucleotide off.

Collaborating institutions collected whole blood in K2EDTA tubes following their own protocols. For TCRbeta analysis, collaborator samples were shipped as frozen whole blood, as isolated PBMCs, or as DNA extracted from either sample type. The origin of this receptor is a human donor in a cohort sampled during active COVID-19. Recombination connected TRBV5-6 to TRBJ1-5, with TRBD1 identical over 10 junction bases. The material sequenced was peripheral blood. The CDR3 sequence is CASSLGQGIYSNQPQHF. Here is the DNA: TGTGCCAGCAGCCTGGGACAGGGGATTTATAGCAATCAGCCCCAGCATTTT.